This T cell receptor (beta chain) came from a study of cytomegalovirus exposure and HLA in healthy donors. Trimming cost V 0 bases and J 0 bases, with 9 bases left between them. Per germline, CDR1 SGHNT and CDR2 YYREEE (reference sequence). The CDR3 spans 15 residues. It was with 60 Vbeta and 13 Jbeta primers that the PCR ran. Clones were sequenced by immunoSEQ multiplex PCR, and TCRdb holds only the in-frame ones, with some missing. The sample lists about 190,000 clones, around 67% occurring once. This receptor was identified in a woman in her twenties or thirties in good health and CMV-seropositive. Sequencing was carried out using PBMCs. The gene calls are TRBV5-4 and TRBJ1-1; D is possibly TRBD1 (6 bases). The CDR3 DNA reads as TGTGCCAGCAGCTTGGGGGCAGGGGTGAACACTGAAGCTTTCTTT. Its translation: CASSLGAGVNTEAFF.